This TCR beta chain comes out of a study of blood T cell repertoires in COVID-19. Some clones are missing from TCRdb's copy, which holds only in-frame ones; the method was immunoSEQ multiplex PCR. The top ten clones hold approximately 33% of a sample with 75,000 or so clones, 82% of them seen once. The CDR3 is 14 residues long. V gave up 3 bases and J gave up 11 bases; unmatched junction bases: 8. In germline, CDR1 is MDHEN, CDR2 SYDVKM. The source material was peripheral blood. The chain is built from TRBV28 and TRBJ1-4; 8 positions match TRBD1. The TCR originated in a woman in her 70s with acute or convalescent COVID-19. CDR3 sequence (DNA): TGTGCCAGCAGTTTCGGGGACAGGTCGGTGAAACTGTTTTTT. Its protein product is CASSFGDRSVKLFF.